The TCR beta chain described here comes from a study of regulatory T cells in long-lasting Graves disease. Time point indicated: persistent/refractory GD, antithyroid drugs over 5 years with positive TRAb. RNA from PBMCs was the source of the TCR library. The CDR3 is made up of 16 amino acids. Germline CDR1 is LNHDA and CDR2 is SQIVND (reference sequence). After removal of 7 bases from V and 5 bases from J, the junction contained 14 bases not matched to a gene. As regards this clonotype: As yet, its antigen is unknown.

TCR beta libraries were built with iRepertoire HTBI primers and Arm-PCR of CDR3 regions. Using its own MiXCR run on the multiplex PCR reads, TCRdb lists one record per CDR3 protein. This sample has 600,000 to 850,000 distinct CDR3 sequences; roughly 30% occur once, and the top ten carry around 42%. Overall study findings and caveats: Study of thyroid tissue was not done, with only peripheral blood studied.

The sample in question was peripheral blood mononuclear cells (PBMCs), obtained when the disease was refractory, from a patient treated with antithyroid drugs. This chain connects TRBV19 to TRBJ1-5, with 7 nucleotides matching TRBD1. The TCR originated in a female donor with Graves disease. The CDR3 DNA is TGTGCCAGTACCATAAAGGAGGGGGCGGTTTATCAGCCCCAGCATTTT. Translation gives CASTIKEGAVYQPQHF.